Following are 3 T cell receptor beta chains from one sample sequenced in a study of blood T cell repertoires in COVID-19. TCRdb keeps only in-frame clones here, not all; method: immunoSEQ multiplex PCR. The data hold 250,000 to 300,000 clones, with roughly 86% observed a single time. Sequences were obtained from peripheral blood. All receptors derive from a woman in her twenties or thirties with acute or convalescent COVID-19.

This clone was observed at least ten times. This rearrangement joins TRBV29-1 to TRBJ2-6, with D maybe TRBD2 (5 bases). V shed 6 bases and J shed 0 bases, with 15 bases lying between them. Germline CDR1 SQVTM, CDR2 ANQGSEA. The CDR3 is 16 amino acids. The CDR3 loop reads CSVLEGGPSGANVLTF. The CDR3, as DNA: TGCAGCGTCCTGGAAGGAGGACCCTCTGGGGCCAACGTCCTGACTTTC.

This chain uses TRBV12-5 with TRBJ2-5, with TRBD2 matching 14 bases. CDR1 is LGHNT and CDR2 is FRNRAP in the germline V gene. Trimming cost V 0 bases and J 4 bases; bases outside gene matches: 4. The CDR3 sequence is 17 residues long. The CDR3 is CASGLVHGTSGRETQYF. In nucleotides, the CDR3 is TGTGCTAGTGGTTTGGTACACGGGACTAGCGGGAGAGAGACCCAGTACTTC.

The count of this clone is one. The chain carries TRBV6-2 or TRBV6-3 and TRBJ1-2, with 9 bases fitting TRBD1. The junction had 6 bases not matched to a gene; V was cut back by 4 bases and J by 0 bases. This CDR3 has 16 residues. Germline V gene lookup returns CDR1 MNHEY and CDR2 SVGEGT. CDR3 protein: CASSSGQGTANYGYTF. CDR3 in DNA: TGTGCCAGCAGTTCGGGACAGGGAACAGCTAACTATGGCTACACCTTC.